This T cell receptor (beta chain) was captured by sequencing in a study of cytomegalovirus exposure and HLA in healthy donors. Study-level points and caveats: Specific recognition of CMV antigens was confirmed in vitro for a few chains (all CMV-associated).

Vbeta (60) and Jbeta (13) primers were used in the PCR. Clones were read by immunoSEQ multiplex PCR, and TCRdb kept only the in-frame ones, dropping some. The table has some 120,000 clones, 9% to 10% seen once. Points on this clone: Its antigen is as yet unknown.

Germline CDR1 SGHTS, CDR2 YDEGEE. The CDR3 runs to 17 residues. The V segment lost 4 bases and the J segment 4 bases; nucleotides outside the gene matches: 9. The V call is TRBV5-8, the J call TRBJ2-1, with TRBD2 matching over 12 bases. The sample taken for sequencing was PBMCs. The source is a man aged 25-45 years in good health and CMV-seronegative. CDR3 sequence reads: CASSGFRTSGNYNEQFF. Written as DNA, the CDR3 is TGTGCCAGCAGCGGATTCCGGACTAGCGGGAATTACAATGAGCAGTTCTTC.